The next 28 T cell receptor beta chains were all read from a single sample in a study of cytomegalovirus exposure and HLA in healthy donors. PCR used 60 Vbeta primers and 13 Jbeta primers. Only in-frame clones appear in the TCRdb table, and some are missing; sequencing was by immunoSEQ multiplex PCR. The repertoire has 150,000 to 180,000 clones, approximately 72% of them found once; the top ten carry 1.3% to 1.5%. Sample: PBMCs. Every receptor here comes from a man between 18 and 35 years old in good health and CMV-seronegative.

The V call is TRBV5-6, the J call TRBJ2-1; TRBD2 aligns across 8 bases. The CDR3 sequence is 11 residues long. Germline values: CDR1 SGHDT, CDR2 YYEEEE. V lost 2 bases, J lost 16 bases, and 5 bases stayed unmatched. The CDR3 protein is CASSFGTSLFF. The CDR3 coding sequence is TGTGCCAGCAGCTTTGGGACTAGTCTTTTCTTC.

Written as DNA, the CDR3 is TGTGCCAGCAATGGACTAGCGGGAGTGGATACGCAGTATTTT. It yields the protein CASNGLAGVDTQYF. This sequence joins TRBV6-1 and TRBJ2-3; 13 bases agree with TRBD2. After removal of 7 bases from V and 6 bases from J, the junction contained 4 bases not matched to a gene. The germline gives CDR1 MNHNS, CDR2 SASEGT. The CDR3 covers 14 residues.

This chain connects TRBV21-1 to TRBJ1-1; TRBD1, the D gene given by the table, was not confirmed from the DNA. TRBV21-1 is a documented pseudogene. The CDR3 contains 19 residues. The CDR3: CASSSSNRGPNGMNTEAFF. CDR3 nucleotide sequence: TGTGCCAGCAGCAGCTCAAACAGGGGCCCTAACGGAATGAACACTGAAGCTTTCTTT.

This rearrangement joins TRBV10-3 to TRBJ2-2, with TRBD2 matching over 12 bases. Looked up from germline, CDR1 is ENHRY and CDR2 is SYGVKD. CDR3 length: 16 residues. The junction had 10 bases not matched to a gene; V was cut back by 8 bases and J by 6 bases. CDR3 amino acids: CAISGGGLAGPGELFF. CDR3 bases: TGTGCCATCTCGGGGGGAGGACTAGCGGGACCCGGGGAGCTGTTTTTT.

This chain joins TRBV7-9 and TRBJ1-2; no clear D gene. The length of the CDR3 is 12 residues. Deletions cut 6 bases from V and 3 bases from J, with 8 bases between. Germline-derived CDR1 and CDR2 are SEHNR and FQNEAQ (reference sequence). The CDR3 bases are TGTGCCAGCAGTATCGAGGACTATGGCTACACCTTC. Its protein product is CASSIEDYGYTF.

The CDR3 loop is CASSRRGGRYLNNEQFF. The CDR3 coding sequence is TGTGCCAGCAGTCGCCGGGGGGGCCGCTACCTAAACAATGAGCAGTTCTTC. The chain carries TRBV25-1 and TRBJ2-1, with 8 bases aligning to TRBD2. CDR1 MGHDK and CDR2 SYGVNS come from the germline V gene. There are 17 residues in the CDR3. After removal of 5 bases from V and 5 bases from J, the junction contained 14 bases not matched to a gene.

The CDR3 protein is CASRGGSSTDTQYF. As DNA, the CDR3 is TGTGCCAGCAGGGGCGGGAGCTCCACAGATACGCAGTATTTT. The chain uses TRBV6-1 and TRBJ2-3; 7 positions match TRBD2. The germline V gene has CDR1 MNHNS and CDR2 SASEGT. The CDR3 length is 14 residues. The V segment lost 6 bases and the J segment 2 bases; nucleotides outside the gene matches: 5.

The chain carries TRBV18 and TRBJ2-2; 8 bases fit TRBD1. J was trimmed by 11 bases and V by 0 bases; bases with no gene match: 20. CDR1 is KGHSH and CDR2 is LQKENI in the germline V gene. The CDR3 runs 19 residues. The CDR3 DNA follows: TGTGCCAGCTCACCACCAACGCGAGACAGGGGTCCATTTACGGTTGAGCTGTTTTTT. Protein product: CASSPPTRDRGPFTVELFF.

The J gene is TRBJ2-5, the V gene TRBV28, with 7 nucleotides matching TRBD1. The CDR3 consists of 12 residues. The germline V gene has CDR1 MDHEN and CDR2 SYDVKM. The ends lost 8 bases at V and 5 bases at J; junction bases unmatched: 5. CDR3: CASAGGSETQYF. DNA of the CDR3: TGTGCCAGCGCAGGGGGTTCGGAGACCCAGTACTTC.

The V and J genes are TRBV15 and TRBJ2-7; TRBD2 matches at 7 bases. Germline trimming cut 1 base from V and 4 bases from J; bases unmatched to any gene: 7. This CDR3 spans 15 amino acids. The germline CDR1 and CDR2 sequences are LNHNV and YYDKDF (reference sequence). CDR3 in DNA: TGTGCCACCAGCAGAGGGGGGGGGAGGGGATACGAGCAGTACTTC. It encodes CATSRGGGRGYEQYF.

This clone was picked up one time. The gene calls are TRBV28 and TRBJ2-5, with D perhaps TRBD1 (6 bases). Germline V lookup: CDR1 MDHEN, CDR2 SYDVKM. V was pared by 2 bases and J by 3 bases, with 13 bases between. CDR3 length: 15 residues. The DNA of the CDR3 is TGTGCCAGCAGTTTAAGTCAGGGGACGAAAGAGACCCAGTACTTC. This gives the protein CASSLSQGTKETQYF.

The CDR3 DNA is TGTGCCAGCAGCTTAGGACCGGGACAGGGGAACGAGCAGTACTTC. Its translation is CASSLGPGQGNEQYF. The chain couples TRBV7-6 to TRBJ2-7; 10 nucleotides align to TRBD1. The CDR3 length is 15 residues. Germline-derived CDR1 and CDR2 are SGHVS and FNYEAQ. The trim removed 1 base at V and 5 bases at J, leaving 5 bases unmatched.

This clone was seen a few times. The chain links TRBV19 to TRBJ2-7; 11 positions agree with TRBD2. This CDR3 spans 17 amino acids. Germline V CDR1 and CDR2: LNHDA, SQIVND (reference sequence). V shed 3 bases and J 3 bases; nucleotides not matched to a gene: 10. The DNA for the CDR3 is TGTGCCAGTAGTATCGTAGCGGGAGGGAATCCCCACTACGAGCAGTACTTC. Translated, it gives CASSIVAGGNPHYEQYF. Full variable domain (missing parts from reference TRBV19 and TRBJ2-7): DGGITQSPKYLFRKEGQNVTLSCEQNLNHDAMYWYRQDPGQGLRLIYYSQIVNDFQKGDIAEGYSVSREKKESFPLTVTSAQKNPTAFYLCASSIVAGGNPHYEQYFGPGTRLTVT.

The J gene is TRBJ2-2, the V gene TRBV6-1; the D gene is possibly TRBD2 (5 bases). This CDR3 comprises 15 residues. V was cut by 2 bases and J by 0 bases, with 7 bases left in between. CDR1 is MNHNS, CDR2 SASEGT, per germline. This chain's CDR3 is CASSESLANTGELFF. The CDR3 coding sequence is TGTGCCAGCAGTGAATCACTAGCGAACACCGGGGAGCTGTTTTTT.

The CDR3 protein is CASSELLRNEQFF. CDR3 DNA: TGTGCCAGCAGTGAGCTACTTCGAAATGAGCAGTTCTTC. V gene TRBV2 combines with J gene TRBJ2-1; D gene unclear. V lost 3 bases to trimming and J lost 7 bases, with 10 bases between them. The CDR3 consists of 13 residues. The germline gives CDR1 SNHLY, CDR2 FYNNEI.

V usage is TRBV5-6 and J usage is TRBJ2-5; TRBD2 aligns across 9 bases. The CDR3 has 17 residues. Losses at the gene ends were 1 base for V and 5 bases for J; bases not matched to a gene: 12. In germline, CDR1 is SGHDT, CDR2 YYEEEE. In DNA, the CDR3 is TGTGCCAGCAGCTTGTTGTTGCGACTAGCGGCCTGGGAGACCCAGTACTTC. It codes for CASSLLLRLAAWETQYF.

The chain recombines TRBV5-4 with TRBJ2-1; the match to TRBD2 covers 7 bases. Germline loops: CDR1 SGHNT, CDR2 YYREEE (reference sequence). The CDR3 sequence is 16 residues long. Trimming removed 4 bases from V and 2 bases from J; junction bases left unmatched: 9. This CDR3 reads CASSPDGGGAYNEQFF. Here the CDR3 DNA reads TGTGCCAGCAGCCCGGATGGCGGGGGAGCCTACAATGAGCAGTTCTTC.

CDR3 sequence (DNA): TGTGCCAGCAGTCCCAGGACAGGGGAAAACATTCAGTACTTC. This translates into CASSPRTGENIQYF. This chain uses TRBV6-5 with TRBJ2-4, with TRBD1 identical over 9 bases. Germline loops: CDR1 MNHEY, CDR2 SVGAGI. Trimming at V came to 5 bases and at J to 5 bases, leaving 4 bases not matched to a gene. The CDR3 has 14 amino acids.

The chain is built from TRBV11-3 and TRBJ2-2; 10 bases fit TRBD2. This CDR3 has 15 residues. The V gene end was trimmed by 4 bases and the J gene end by 5 bases; junction bases not matched to a gene: 4. Germline V CDR1 and CDR2: SGHNT, YENEEA. CDR3 sequence reads: CASSSGLARTGELFF. The CDR3 coding sequence is TGTGCCAGCAGCTCGGGACTAGCGCGGACCGGGGAGCTGTTTTTT.

This chain uses TRBV28 with TRBJ2-7, with D uncertain. The germline CDR1 and CDR2 sequences are MDHEN and SYDVKM. Trimming took off 10 bases at V and 5 bases at J, with 15 bases between the two ends. The CDR3 is made up of 12 amino acids. CDR3 amino acids: CATVLPDHEQYF. The CDR3 DNA reads TGTGCCACCGTACTACCAGACCACGAGCAGTACTTC.

The chain couples TRBV18 to TRBJ2-6; TRBD2 aligns across 9 bases. This CDR3 is built from 19 residues. V trimming: 2 bases; J trimming: 2 bases; junction bases outside the gene matches: 10. Germline CDR1 is KGHSH and CDR2 is LQKENI. This CDR3 is CASSPTLAGPFTGANVLTF. DNA of the CDR3: TGTGCCAGCTCACCAACGCTAGCGGGACCCTTCACTGGGGCCAACGTCCTGACTTTC.

This chain joins TRBV19 and TRBJ2-5; D is unclear. The CDR3 is 13 residues long. The germline V gene has CDR1 LNHDA and CDR2 SQIVND (reference sequence). Trimming left V 6 bases short and J 5 bases short, with 13 bases between. CDR3 nucleotide sequence: TGTGCCAGTAGCCCCTTGCTAAAGGAGACCCAGTACTTC. This encodes CASSPLLKETQYF.

This chain joins TRBV6-1 and TRBJ1-1, with D possibly being TRBD1 (6 bases). The V gene's germline CDR1 is MNHNS and CDR2 SASEGT. The CDR3 is 15 residues long. Trimming removed 6 bases from V and 5 bases from J, with 19 bases in between. CDR3 sequence: CASSRESQGRTEAFF. DNA of the CDR3: TGTGCCAGCAGCCGGGAATCACAGGGAAGGACTGAAGCTTTCTTT.

CDR3 sequence (DNA): TGTGCCAGTAGAGAGCGACTAGAGAAACATACGCAGTATTTT. Protein sequence: CASRERLEKHTQYF. The V gene is TRBV2, the J gene TRBJ2-3; a weak D match, TRBD2 (6 bases). Trimming shortened V by 9 bases and J by 7 bases, and 20 bases separated the two germline ends. The CDR3 length is 14 residues. CDR1 is SNHLY and CDR2 is FYNNEI in the germline V gene.

The chain combines TRBV28 with TRBJ1-5, with 9 bases aligning to TRBD1. Germline CDR1 and CDR2: MDHEN and SYDVKM. This CDR3 contains 17 residues. With 5 bases clipped from V and 5 bases from J, the junction kept 13 bases outside the gene matches. The CDR3 sequence: CASSDWTGAEGDQPQHF. The CDR3 DNA follows: TGTGCCAGCAGTGATTGGACAGGGGCAGAGGGGGATCAGCCCCAGCATTTT.

This chain uses TRBV9 with TRBJ1-3, with 8 bases matching TRBD1. Germline values: CDR1 SGDLS, CDR2 YYNGEE. V lost 3 bases and J lost 4; bases outside the gene matches: 6. This CDR3 is built from 15 residues. The CDR3 region is CASSAPGQGGNTIYF. The CDR3 coding sequence is TGTGCCAGCAGCGCCCCCGGACAGGGAGGAAACACCATATATTTT.

This chain uses TRBV2 with TRBJ2-6; no clear D. V was cut by 2 bases and J by 1 base, with 3 bases left in between. Germline CDR1 reads SNHLY; CDR2 reads FYNNEI. The CDR3 has 14 amino acids. CDR3: CASSERSGANVLTF. The CDR3 DNA sequence: TGTGCCAGCAGTGAACGTTCTGGGGCCAACGTCCTGACTTTC.

DNA for the CDR3: TGCGCCAGCAGTGAGGAGACAGGGGATGGCTACACCTTC. Protein sequence: CASSEETGDGYTF. V gene TRBV10-2 combines with J gene TRBJ1-2, with 8 bases fitting TRBD1. The CDR3 spans 13 residues. The V gene's germline CDR1 is WSHSY and CDR2 SAAADI. J lost 6 bases, V lost 2 bases, and 2 bases had no gene match.